These T cell receptor beta chains were read from a single sample in a study of blood T cell repertoires in COVID-19. TCRdb keeps only in-frame clones here, not all; method: immunoSEQ multiplex PCR. The sample has 250,000 to 300,000 clones; approximately 81% are singletons. Sequenced input: PBMCs or T cells enriched from blood (not recorded which). The source is a woman aged 50 to 65 who had been exposed to COVID-19. CDR3s include the opening cysteine and the closing phenylalanine or tryptophan.

CDR3	V	J
CASSLPGQRAFF	TRBV7-9	TRBJ1-1
CASRATENTEAFF	TRBV19	TRBJ1-1
CASSRLRTGPVGEKLFF	TRBV4-3	TRBJ1-4
CASSLAPRRVYGYTF	TRBV5-6	TRBJ1-2
CASSISGSTDTQYF	TRBV19	TRBJ2-3
CASSQRASRTDTQYF	TRBV3-1/TRBV3-2	TRBJ2-3
CASSYYREGYGYTF	TRBV27	TRBJ1-2
CASSLNNRGQGNGYTF	TRBV7-9	TRBJ1-2
CASSPERNYGYTF	TRBV18	TRBJ1-2
CASSLLVSSYEQYF	TRBV11-2	TRBJ2-7
CASSARTGGRRPYNSPLHF	TRBV9	TRBJ1-6
CASSHRDRGLAEAFF	TRBV6-5	TRBJ1-1
CASTFQEEPIYGYTF	TRBV28	TRBJ1-2
CASRSGQPVKLFF	TRBV28	TRBJ1-4
CASRDRSQQPQHF	TRBV6-5	TRBJ1-5
CASSQDSDSGGTYNEQFF	TRBV4-1	TRBJ2-1
CASSSMGLAFSYNEQFF	TRBV7-9	TRBJ2-1
CAISRGPRSNYGYTF	TRBV10-3	TRBJ1-2
CASSLLTGNGEQYF	TRBV5-1	TRBJ2-7
CASSQDAGKRAIEKLFF	TRBV3-1/TRBV3-2	TRBJ1-4
CASSLGSGSGEQYF	TRBV5-5	TRBJ2-7
CASSARDAGGYEQYF	TRBV9	TRBJ2-7
CASRADRGRTGELFF	TRBV5-1	TRBJ2-2
CASSRDSLTNQPQHF	TRBV6-2/TRBV6-3	TRBJ1-5
CASSDGGAAQPQHF	TRBV6-1	TRBJ1-5
CASSSTPGETNNEQFF	TRBV28	TRBJ2-1
CASSEGTGSPPLHF	TRBV6-1	TRBJ1-6
CASGLLGLNEQFF	TRBV12-5	TRBJ2-1
CASSPGYGEQFF	TRBV19	TRBJ2-1
CASSEGTSHYNEQFF	TRBV10-1	TRBJ2-1
CASSEFGQGAFTPYGYTF	TRBV25-1	TRBJ1-2
CASRYHPGQANQPQHF	TRBV6-5	TRBJ1-5
CAISEGGTGGGHGYTF	TRBV10-3	TRBJ1-2
CASSLSIMGASTEAFF	TRBV5-5	TRBJ1-1
CASSPRLTGGLTEAFF	TRBV18	TRBJ1-1
CASSKAGGPYNEQFF	TRBV21-1	TRBJ2-1
CASSPGQFYGYTF	TRBV6-2/TRBV6-3	TRBJ1-2
CASSHDRLETPLHF	TRBV19	TRBJ1-6